The 23 T cell receptor beta chains given below trace back to one sample, sequenced in a study of CD8 T cells in ankylosing spondylitis. MiXCR was run by TCRdb on the 5' RACE reads, yielding one entry per CDR3 protein. The sample gives around 340,000 distinct CDR3 sequences, 14% to 15% of which show up once; 1.1% is in the top ten. Sequenced sample: blood, either unsorted or a sorted T cell fraction (not recorded which). Source of these receptors: a male donor with ankylosing spondylitis or in good health (not recorded which).

This clonotype was seen only a few times. The gene calls are TRBV29-1 and TRBJ1-1, with D maybe TRBD1 (5 bases). Trimming took 4 bases from V and 6 from J, leaving 12 bases between them. The CDR3 loop spans 12 amino acids. Germline V gene lookup returns CDR1 SQVTM and CDR2 ANQGSEA. The CDR3 loop is CSVAGSGAEAFF. The CDR3 nucleotides are TGCAGCGTTGCAGGGAGTGGCGCTGAAGCTTTCTTT.

The genes are TRBV20-1 and TRBJ2-2; 9 bases are shared with TRBD2. This CDR3 has 15 residues. Germline CDR1 and CDR2: DFQATT and SNEGSKA (reference sequence). V lost 6 bases and J lost 4; bases outside the gene matches: 9. The CDR3 loop reads CSASRASGATGELFF. CDR3 in DNA: TGCAGTGCCTCCCGGGCTAGCGGGGCCACCGGGGAGCTGTTTTTT.

This clonotype was observed a handful of times. The V call is TRBV6-1, the J call TRBJ1-5; 9 bases map to TRBD1. Trimming cost V 7 bases and J 7 bases; bases outside gene matches: 14. This CDR3 is 16 amino acids long. From germline, CDR1 is MNHNS and CDR2 SASEGT. The CDR3: CASNPGQGRPRQPQHF. CDR3 DNA: TGTGCCAGCAACCCTGGACAGGGGCGCCCGAGGCAGCCCCAGCATTTT.

The chain combines TRBV7-9 with TRBJ2-2; 9 bases match TRBD2. V was clipped by 0 bases and J by 3 bases; unmatched bases: 2. The germline V gene encodes CDR1 SEHNR and CDR2 FQNEAQ (reference sequence). The CDR3 totals 16 residues. The CDR3 DNA follows: TGTGCCAGCAGCTTAGCGAGGACTAGCGACACCGGGGAGCTGTTTTTT. This sequence encodes CASSLARTSDTGELFF.

This sequence joins TRBV5-1 and TRBJ2-7, with TRBD1 matching over 9 bases. Trimming cost V 4 bases and J 3 bases; bases outside gene matches: 11. Germline V gene lookup returns CDR1 SGHRS and CDR2 YFSETQ. The CDR3 sequence is 16 residues long. The CDR3 reads CASSLTGQGRDYEQYF. For the CDR3, the DNA is TGCGCCAGCAGCCTGACGGGACAGGGTAGGGACTACGAGCAGTACTTC.

The V gene is TRBV5-1, the J gene TRBJ1-1, with D unresolved. With 7 bases removed from V and 4 bases from J, the gap between germline ends came to 11 bases. The CDR3 has 12 residues. Germline-derived CDR1 and CDR2 are SGHRS and YFSETQ. The CDR3 bases are TGCGCCAGCGGGGAGGGAGCCACTGAAGCTTTCTTT. It translates to CASGEGATEAFF.

The V call is TRBV6-5, the J call TRBJ2-5; possibly TRBD2 for D (5 bases). The V gene's germline CDR1 is MNHEY and CDR2 SVGAGI. Between the trimmed V and J ends, which lost 6 bases and 4 bases, there was a span of 6 bases. The CDR3 is made up of 11 amino acids. CDR3 sequence reads: CASRSGETQYF. The CDR3 DNA sequence: TGTGCCAGCAGGAGCGGAGAGACCCAGTACTTC.

The chain uses TRBV20-1 and TRBJ2-1; D possibly corresponds to TRBD2 (7 bases). The V gene lost 7 bases and the J gene lost 9 bases, with 16 bases spanning the gap. In germline, CDR1 is DFQATT, CDR2 SNEGSKA (reference sequence). The CDR3 covers 12 residues. The CDR3 sequence is CSGAGAEGEQFF. CDR3 in DNA: TGCAGTGGGGCGGGGGCGGAGGGTGAGCAGTTCTTC.

The J gene is TRBJ2-5, the V gene TRBV6-4; a weak D match, TRBD1 (5 bases). The ends were cut back, 4 bases at V and 7 bases at J, with 13 bases in the middle. This CDR3 comprises 13 residues. Looked up from germline, CDR1 is MRHNA and CDR2 is SNTAGT. CDR3 coding DNA: TGTGCCAGCAGTGTGGACAACCTCGGGACCCAGTACTTC. Its protein product is CASSVDNLGTQYF.

This clonotype turned up a few times. The chain joins TRBV11-2 to TRBJ1-4, with a possible D match to TRBD1 (5 bases). Per the germline V gene, CDR1 is SGHAT and CDR2 is FQNNGV. The V end lost 5 bases, the J end lost 2 bases, and 12 bases lay between the germline ends. The CDR3 runs 15 residues. The DNA of the CDR3 is TGTGCCAGCAGCCGCGATTGGGGGACTAATGAAAAACTGTTTTTT. Protein product: CASSRDWGTNEKLFF. Full variable domain (outside the CDR3, taken from reference TRBV11-2 and TRBJ1-4): EAGVAQSPRYKIIEKRQSVAFWCNPISGHATLYWYQQILGQGPKLLIQFQNNGVVDDSQLPKDRFSAERLKGVDSTLKIQPAKLEDSAVYLCASSRDWGTNEKLFFGSGTQLSVL.

The chain employs TRBV12-3 or TRBV12-4 and TRBJ2-1; D not resolved. Trimming took 5 bases from V and 10 from J, leaving 15 bases between them. This CDR3 is 13 amino acids long. The CDR3 DNA follows: TGTGCCAGCAGTGTTACCCTAGTCGGGGAGCAGTTCTTC. Its translation: CASSVTLVGEQFF.

The chain uses TRBV12-3 or TRBV12-4 and TRBJ2-7; no firm D call. CDR3 length equals 14 residues. Trimming shortened V by 3 bases and J by 4 bases, and 13 bases separated the two germline ends. CDR3 sequence: CASSFGPIGYEQYF. CDR3 DNA: TGTGCCAGCAGTTTCGGGCCGATAGGTTACGAGCAGTACTTC.

The chain uses TRBV4-1 and TRBJ2-7, with D perhaps TRBD2 (6 bases). The CDR3 consists of 18 residues. V lost 1 base and J 4 bases, leaving 23 bases between the germline ends. Per germline, CDR1 MGHRA and CDR2 YSYEKL. CDR3 amino acids: CASSQGGRGSGAVYEQYF. The CDR3, as DNA: TGCGCCAGCAGCCAAGGAGGTCGGGGTAGCGGAGCAGTTTACGAGCAGTACTTC.

The V call is TRBV10-3, the J call TRBJ2-2; TRBD2 matches 7 bases. The CDR3 consists of 15 residues. Germline trimming cut 8 bases from V and 5 bases from J; bases unmatched to any gene: 11. The V gene's germline CDR1 is ENHRY and CDR2 SYGVKD. CDR3 in amino acids: CAIGAGELRTGELFF. The CDR3 nucleotides are TGTGCCATCGGCGCGGGAGAGTTGAGAACCGGGGAGCTGTTTTTT.

This clonotype was picked up a small number of times. The chain carries TRBV12-3 or TRBV12-4 and TRBJ2-2; 8 bases align to TRBD2. This CDR3 region has 15 residues. V lost 6 bases, J lost 4 bases, and 7 bases stayed unmatched. This chain's CDR3 is CASRPGLEGTGELFF. The CDR3 DNA sequence: TGTGCCAGCAGACCGGGACTAGAGGGCACCGGGGAGCTGTTTTTT.

The V gene is TRBV6-5, the J gene TRBJ2-6, with D perhaps being TRBD1 or TRBD2 (7 bases each). V shed 0 bases and J shed 2 bases, with 14 bases lying between them. Per germline, CDR1 MNHEY and CDR2 SVGAGI. The CDR3 loop spans 18 amino acids. Here the CDR3 DNA reads TGTGCCAGCAGTTACTCGGGGAGGGGGCAAGCTGGGGCCAACGTCCTGACTTTC. This encodes CASSYSGRGQAGANVLTF.

This clonotype has more than one count but fewer than ten. V and J are TRBV14 and TRBJ2-3; 7 positions agree with TRBD2. CDR3 size: 13 residues. With 8 bases clipped from V and 4 bases from J, the junction kept 6 bases outside the gene matches. Germline V CDR1 and CDR2: SGHDN, FVKESK. CDR3 DNA sequence: TGTGCCAGCGCCGGGACTAACTCAGATACGCAGTATTTT. This encodes CASAGTNSDTQYF.

This clonotype turned up a few times. V usage is TRBV20-1 and J usage is TRBJ1-1; D remains ambiguous. The V end was cut by 5 bases, the J end by 5 bases, with 15 bases between. The CDR3 has 13 amino acids. From germline, CDR1 is DFQATT and CDR2 SNEGSKA (reference sequence). CDR3 loop: CSAFLGLRTEAFF. The CDR3 bases are TGCAGTGCTTTTTTAGGGTTAAGGACTGAAGCTTTCTTT.

The rearrangement uses TRBV5-1 and TRBJ1-1, with D tentatively TRBD1 (6 bases). In germline, CDR1 is SGHRS, CDR2 YFSETQ. The CDR3 is 15 amino acids. V lost 0 bases and J lost 4, with 13 bases in between. CDR3 in amino acids: CASSLAQGFGTEAFF. CDR3 nucleotides: TGCGCCAGCAGCTTGGCTCAGGGGTTTGGCACTGAAGCTTTCTTT. Based on the CDR3 plus reference TRBV5-1 and TRBJ1-1, the full variable domain is KAGVTQTPRYLIKTRGQQVTLSCSPISGHRSVSWYQQTPGQGLQFLFEYFSETQRNKGNFPGRFSGRQFSNSRSEMNVSTLELGDSALYLCASSLAQGFGTEAFFGQGTRLTVV.

The CDR3 DNA sequence: TGTGCCAGCAGCTTACAGTACAGGGAGGACACCGGGGAGCTGTTTTTT. This codes for CASSLQYREDTGELFF. The chain uses TRBV7-8 and TRBJ2-2, with D possibly being TRBD1 or TRBD2 (6 bases each). Germline CDR1 is SGHVS and CDR2 is FQNEAQ. V lost 2 bases to trimming and J lost 3 bases, with 13 bases between them. The CDR3 totals 16 residues.

CDR3 sequence (DNA): TGTGCCAGCACCCAGACAGGGGGAAATACTGAAGCTTTCTTT. Encoded protein: CASTQTGGNTEAFF. The chain is built from TRBV7-9 and TRBJ1-1; 9 bases are a match to TRBD1. V was pared by 7 bases and J by 5 bases, with 8 bases of the junction left unmatched. The CDR3 totals 14 residues. CDR1 SEHNR and CDR2 FQNEAQ come from the germline V gene (reference sequence).

The chain combines TRBV20-1 with TRBJ1-2, with TRBD1 as a possible D gene (5 bases). Trimming removed 1 base at V and 4 bases at J, with 13 bases between. Germline assignment: CDR1 DFQATT and CDR2 SNEGSKA (reference sequence). The CDR3 loop spans 14 amino acids. CDR3 region: CSARVAGMTYGYTF. CDR3 DNA sequence: TGCAGTGCTAGAGTGGCAGGGATGACCTATGGCTACACCTTC.

This clonotype has a handful of counts. The gene calls are TRBV4-1 and TRBJ1-1; 12 nucleotides agree with TRBD1. CDR3 size: 18 residues. The V gene's germline CDR1 is MGHRA and CDR2 YSYEKL. V was pared by 3 bases and J by 3 bases, with 11 bases of the junction left unmatched. The CDR3 loop reads CASSHTGTGGMRDTEAFF. The CDR3 region has the DNA TGCGCCAGCAGCCACACCGGGACAGGGGGCATGAGGGACACTGAAGCTTTCTTT.